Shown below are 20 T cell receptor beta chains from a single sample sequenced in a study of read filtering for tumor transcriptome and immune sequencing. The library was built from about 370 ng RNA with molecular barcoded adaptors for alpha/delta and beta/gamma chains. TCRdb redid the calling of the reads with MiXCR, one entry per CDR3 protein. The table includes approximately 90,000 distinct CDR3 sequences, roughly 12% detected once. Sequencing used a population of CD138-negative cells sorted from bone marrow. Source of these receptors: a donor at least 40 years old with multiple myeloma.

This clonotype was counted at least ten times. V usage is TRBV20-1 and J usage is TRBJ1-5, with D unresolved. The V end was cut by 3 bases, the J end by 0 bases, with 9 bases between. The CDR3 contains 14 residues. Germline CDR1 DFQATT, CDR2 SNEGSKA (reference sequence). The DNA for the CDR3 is TGCAGTGCTAGCGGGAGCTATAGCAATCAGCCCCAGCATTTT. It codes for CSASGSYSNQPQHF.

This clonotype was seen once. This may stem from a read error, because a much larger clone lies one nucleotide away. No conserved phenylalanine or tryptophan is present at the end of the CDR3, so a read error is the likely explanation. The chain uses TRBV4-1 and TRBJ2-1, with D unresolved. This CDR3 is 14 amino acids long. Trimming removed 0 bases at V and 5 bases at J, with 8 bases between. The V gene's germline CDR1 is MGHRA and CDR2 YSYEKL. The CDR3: CASSQEGQNNEQFS. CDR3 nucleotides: TGCGCCAGCAGCCAAGAAGGGCAGAACAATGAGCAGTTCTCC.

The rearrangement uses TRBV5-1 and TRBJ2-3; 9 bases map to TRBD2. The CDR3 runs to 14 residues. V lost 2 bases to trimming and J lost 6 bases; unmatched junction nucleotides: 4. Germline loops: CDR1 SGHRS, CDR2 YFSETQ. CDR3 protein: CASSFSGREDTQYF. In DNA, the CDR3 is TGCGCCAGCAGCTTTAGCGGGAGAGAGGATACGCAGTATTTT.

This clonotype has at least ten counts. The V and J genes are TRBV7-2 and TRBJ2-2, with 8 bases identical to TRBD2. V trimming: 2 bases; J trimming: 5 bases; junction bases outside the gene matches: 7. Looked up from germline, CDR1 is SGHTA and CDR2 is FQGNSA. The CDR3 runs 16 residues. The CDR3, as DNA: TGTGCCAGCAGCTTACCAGGGTCTAGCGGGACCGGGGAGCTGTTTTTT. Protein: CASSLPGSSGTGELFF.

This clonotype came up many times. CDR3 DNA: TGTGCCAGCAGCGAAGACAGAAATCAGCCCCAGCATTTT. Protein product: CASSEDRNQPQHF. This chain connects TRBV11-2 to TRBJ1-5; possibly TRBD1 for D (5 bases). The CDR3 consists of 13 residues. CDR1 is SGHAT, CDR2 FQNNGV, per germline. V lost 5 bases to trimming and J lost 4 bases, with 9 bases between them.

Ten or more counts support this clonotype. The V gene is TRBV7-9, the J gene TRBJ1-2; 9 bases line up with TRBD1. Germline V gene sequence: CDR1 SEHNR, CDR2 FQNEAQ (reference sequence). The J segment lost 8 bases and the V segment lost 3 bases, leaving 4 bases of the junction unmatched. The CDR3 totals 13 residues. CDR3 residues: CASSFTGGDGYTF. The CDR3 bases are TGTGCCAGCAGCTTCACAGGGGGCGACGGCTACACCTTC.

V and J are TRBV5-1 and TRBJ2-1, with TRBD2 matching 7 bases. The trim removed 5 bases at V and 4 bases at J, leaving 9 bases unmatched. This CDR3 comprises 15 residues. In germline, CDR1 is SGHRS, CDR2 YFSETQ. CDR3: CASSPPSGLYNEQFF. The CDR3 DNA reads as TGCGCCAGCAGTCCTCCTAGCGGACTGTACAATGAGCAGTTCTTC.

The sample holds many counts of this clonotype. The chain's CDR3 is CASKIPGSYNEQFF. DNA for the CDR3: TGCGCCAGCAAAATCCCCGGCTCCTACAATGAGCAGTTCTTC. J is TRBJ2-1 and V is TRBV10-2; D call uncertain. From germline, CDR1 is WSHSY and CDR2 SAAADI. With 7 bases removed from V and 0 bases from J, the gap between germline ends came to 10 bases. CDR3 size: 14 residues.

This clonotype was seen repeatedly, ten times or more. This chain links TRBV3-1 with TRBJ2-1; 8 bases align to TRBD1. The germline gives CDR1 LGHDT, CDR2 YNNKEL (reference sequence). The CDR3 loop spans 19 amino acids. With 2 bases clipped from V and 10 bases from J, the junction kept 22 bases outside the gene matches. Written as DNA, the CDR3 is TGTGCCAGCAGCCAAAGGCTTAGACAGGGGCCTTCTCGGATTGACGAGCAGTTCTTC. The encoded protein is CASSQRLRQGPSRIDEQFF.

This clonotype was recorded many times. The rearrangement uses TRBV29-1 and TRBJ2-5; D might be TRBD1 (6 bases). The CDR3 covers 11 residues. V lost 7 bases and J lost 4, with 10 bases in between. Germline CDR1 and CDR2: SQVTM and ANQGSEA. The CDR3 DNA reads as TGCAGCGGCATCAGGGGAGAGACCCAGTACTTC. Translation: CSGIRGETQYF. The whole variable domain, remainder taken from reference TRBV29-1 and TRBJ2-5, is SAVISQKPSRDICQRGTSLTIQCQVDSQVTMMFWYRQQPGQSLTLIATANQGSEATYESGFVIDKFPISRPNLTFSTLTVSNMSPEDSSIYLCSGIRGETQYFGPGTRLLVL.

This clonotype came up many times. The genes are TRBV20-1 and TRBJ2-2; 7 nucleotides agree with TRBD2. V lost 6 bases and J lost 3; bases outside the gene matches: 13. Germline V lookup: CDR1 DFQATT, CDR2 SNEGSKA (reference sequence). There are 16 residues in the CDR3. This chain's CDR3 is CSAPDRSGKHTGELFF. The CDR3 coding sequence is TGCAGTGCCCCCGACCGAAGCGGGAAACACACCGGGGAGCTGTTTTTT.

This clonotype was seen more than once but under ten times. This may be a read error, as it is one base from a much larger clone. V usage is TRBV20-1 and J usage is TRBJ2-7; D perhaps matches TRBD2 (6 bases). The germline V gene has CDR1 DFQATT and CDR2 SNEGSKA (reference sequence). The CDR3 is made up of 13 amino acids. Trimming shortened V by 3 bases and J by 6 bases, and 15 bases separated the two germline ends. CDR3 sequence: CSASPSVRPEQYF. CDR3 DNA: TGCAGTGCTAGCCCTAGCGTGAGACCCGAGCAGTACTTC.

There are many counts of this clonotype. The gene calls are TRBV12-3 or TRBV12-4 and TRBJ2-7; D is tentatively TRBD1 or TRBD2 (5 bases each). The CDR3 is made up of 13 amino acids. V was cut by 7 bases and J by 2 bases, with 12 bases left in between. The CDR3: CASTRDGPYEQYF. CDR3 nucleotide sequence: TGTGCCAGCACACGGGACGGTCCCTACGAGCAGTACTTC.

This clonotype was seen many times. In DNA, the CDR3 is TGCGCCAGCAGCAGGGGCCCAGAGGGCACAGATACGCAGTATTTT. Translation: CASSRGPEGTDTQYF. The chain couples TRBV10-2 to TRBJ2-3; a weak D match, TRBD1 (6 bases). CDR3 size: 15 residues. V dropped 6 bases and J dropped 1 base, with 14 bases sitting between them. Per germline, CDR1 WSHSY and CDR2 SAAADI.

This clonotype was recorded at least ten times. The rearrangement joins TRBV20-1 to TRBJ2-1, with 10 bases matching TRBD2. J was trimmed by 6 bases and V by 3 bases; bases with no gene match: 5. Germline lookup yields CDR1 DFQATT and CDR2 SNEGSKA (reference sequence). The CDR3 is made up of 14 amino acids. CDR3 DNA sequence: TGCAGTGCTAGGGTCTGGACTAGCGGCAATGAGCAGTTCTTC. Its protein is CSARVWTSGNEQFF.

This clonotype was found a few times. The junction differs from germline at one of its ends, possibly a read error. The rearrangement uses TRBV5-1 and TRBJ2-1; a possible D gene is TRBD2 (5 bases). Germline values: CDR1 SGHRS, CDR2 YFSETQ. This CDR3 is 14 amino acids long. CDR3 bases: TGCGCCGGCAGCTTGGATTGGGGAGCGAATGAGCAGTTCTTC. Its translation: CAGSLDWGANEQFF. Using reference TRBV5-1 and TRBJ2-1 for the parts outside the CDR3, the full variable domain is KAGVTQTPRYLIKTRGQQVTLSCSPISGHRSVSWYQQTPGQGLQFLFEYFSETQRNKGNFPGRFSGRQFSNSRSEMNVSTLELGDSALYLCAGSLDWGANEQFFGPGTRLTVL.

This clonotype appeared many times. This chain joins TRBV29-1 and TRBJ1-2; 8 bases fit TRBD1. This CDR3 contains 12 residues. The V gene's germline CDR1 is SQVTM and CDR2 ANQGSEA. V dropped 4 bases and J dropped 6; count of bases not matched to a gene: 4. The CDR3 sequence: CSVVGQDDGYTF. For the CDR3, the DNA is TGCAGCGTTGTGGGACAGGATGATGGCTACACCTTC.

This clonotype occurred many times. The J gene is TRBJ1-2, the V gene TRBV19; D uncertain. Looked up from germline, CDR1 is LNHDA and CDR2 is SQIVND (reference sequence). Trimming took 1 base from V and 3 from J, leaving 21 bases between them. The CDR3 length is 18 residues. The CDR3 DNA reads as TGTGCCAGTAGTATAGCCCTGAGCCGTCGTGGCAGGCACTATGGCTACACCTTC. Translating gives CASSIALSRRGRHYGYTF.

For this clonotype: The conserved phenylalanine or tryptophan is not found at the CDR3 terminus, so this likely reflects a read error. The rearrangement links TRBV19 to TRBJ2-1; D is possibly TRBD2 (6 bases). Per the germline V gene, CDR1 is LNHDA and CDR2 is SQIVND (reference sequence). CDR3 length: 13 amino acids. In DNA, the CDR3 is TGTGCCGGTAGCGGAACCCATTACAATGAGCAGTTCTCC. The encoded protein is CAGSGTHYNEQFS.

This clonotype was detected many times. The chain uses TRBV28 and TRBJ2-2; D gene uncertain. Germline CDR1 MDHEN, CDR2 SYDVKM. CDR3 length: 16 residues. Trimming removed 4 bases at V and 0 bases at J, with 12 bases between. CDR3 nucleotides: TGTGCCAGCAGTTCAATAGGAATTTCGAACACCGGGGAGCTGTTTTTT. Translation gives CASSSIGISNTGELFF.